Shown below are 8 T cell receptor beta chains from a single sample sequenced in a study of cytomegalovirus exposure and HLA in healthy donors. This table comes from immunoSEQ multiplex PCR, and its TCRdb copy is limited to in-frame clones, with some not included. The data contain 150,000 to 200,000 clones, around four fifths of them singletons. Sequenced: PBMCs. These receptors were obtained from a man younger than 45 in good health and CMV-seropositive.

The chain uses TRBV13 and TRBJ2-7, with 7 bases fitting TRBD1. Germline assignment: CDR1 PRHDT and CDR2 FYEKMQ (reference sequence). This CDR3 region has 15 residues. V lost 5 bases and J lost 3; bases outside the gene matches: 10. CDR3 amino acids: CASSPTGNPDYEQYF. CDR3 in DNA: TGTGCCAGCAGCCCGACAGGGAATCCCGACTACGAGCAGTACTTC.

The chain recombines TRBV18 with TRBJ2-7; 7 bases line up with TRBD1. The J segment lost 1 base and the V segment lost 6 bases, leaving 0 bases of the junction unmatched. The CDR3 contains 12 residues. Germline V gives CDR1 KGHSH, CDR2 LQKENI. The CDR3, as DNA: TGTGCCAGCTCGGACAGGTCCTACGAGCAGTACTTC. Translating gives CASSDRSYEQYF. Complete variable domain (other parts from reference TRBV18 and TRBJ2-7): NAGVMQNPRHLVRRRGQEARLRCSPMKGHSHVYWYRQLPEEGLKFMVYLQKENIIDESGMPKERFSAEFPKEGPSILRIQQVVRGDSAAYFCASSDRSYEQYFGPGTRLTVT.

CDR3 residues: CASSFAATQETQYF. Here the CDR3 DNA reads TGTGCCAGCAGTTTCGCGGCTACCCAAGAGACCCAGTACTTC. The V and J genes are TRBV27 and TRBJ2-5; D is ambiguous. CDR3 length: 14 residues. V lost 3 bases and J 1 base, leaving 9 bases between the germline ends. Germline CDR1 and CDR2: MNHEY and SMNVEV (reference sequence).

This rearrangement joins TRBV29-1 to TRBJ1-1; D is unclear. Trimming left V 2 bases short and J 1 base short, with 8 bases between. The germline V gene encodes CDR1 SQVTM and CDR2 ANQGSEA. The CDR3 length is 13 residues. This CDR3 reads CSVENSANTEAFF. CDR3 sequence (DNA): TGCAGCGTTGAAAACAGTGCGAACACTGAAGCTTTCTTT.

The chain links TRBV4-1 to TRBJ2-5; 7 positions match TRBD1. The V and J ends lost 3 bases and 5 bases, in that order; junction bases with no gene match: 9. The germline V gene encodes CDR1 MGHRA and CDR2 YSYEKL. The length of the CDR3 is 15 residues. The DNA for the CDR3 is TGCGCCAGCAGCCAGAGGGGGCCGACTGACGAGACCCAGTACTTC. Translated: CASSQRGPTDETQYF.

V and J are TRBV13 and TRBJ1-3; the match to TRBD1 covers 8 bases. Germline-derived CDR1 and CDR2 are PRHDT and FYEKMQ (reference sequence). V shed 4 bases and J 0 bases; nucleotides not matched to a gene: 8. The CDR3 runs 17 residues. The CDR3 here is CASSSPGQAPSGNTIYF. The CDR3 DNA follows: TGTGCCAGCAGCTCACCGGGACAGGCGCCCTCTGGAAACACCATATATTTT. Looking up the rest from reference TRBV13 and TRBJ1-3 gives the full variable domain: AAGVIQSPRHLIKEKRETATLKCYPIPRHDTVYWYQQGPGQDPQFLISFYEKMQSDKGSIPDRFSAQQFSDYHSELNMSSLELGDSALYFCASSSPGQAPSGNTIYFGEGSWLTVV.

The chain combines TRBV27 with TRBJ2-1, with a tentative D call TRBD1 (6 bases). The CDR3 totals 18 residues. Germline V gene sequence: CDR1 MNHEY, CDR2 SMNVEV (reference sequence). V lost 3 bases to trimming and J lost 2 bases, with 20 bases between them. This chain's CDR3 is CASSFFGRSSGAYNEQFF. Written as DNA, the CDR3 is TGTGCCAGCAGTTTTTTTGGTCGTTCATCAGGGGCCTACAATGAGCAGTTCTTC.

The V gene is TRBV6-6, the J gene TRBJ1-3; 8 nucleotides agree with TRBD1. With V trimmed by 5 bases and J by 3 bases, 6 bases remained unmatched. CDR1 and CDR2 from the germline V gene are MNHNY and SVGAGI (reference sequence). The CDR3 runs to 15 residues. The CDR3 sequence: CASSIDRGDGNTIYF. CDR3 DNA: TGTGCCAGCAGTATAGACAGGGGAGATGGAAACACCATATATTTT.